Below are 8 T cell receptor beta chains sequenced from a single sample in a study of blood T cells in healthy people across ages. Primed by a sample-barcoded 5' primer and a J-beta primer mix, a second PCR proceeded for 7 to 11 cycles. Each CDR3 protein is one row after TCRdb ran MiXCR on the 5' RACE reads. The repertoire has more than 600,000 distinct CDR3 sequences, 20% to 25% of them found once; the top ten carry 9.4%. The same sample was also studied in work on T cells of mothers and their children.

The sequencing input was blood. These receptors originate from a boy aged 5 to 17 in good health.

This chain uses TRBV3-1 with TRBJ2-2; D unclear. The CDR3 loop spans 15 amino acids. V lost 4 bases, J lost 7 bases, and 16 bases lay in between. The V gene's germline CDR1 is LGHDT and CDR2 YNNKEL (reference sequence). The CDR3: CASSLDLGGVGELFF. The DNA for the CDR3 is TGTGCCAGCAGCCTAGACCTAGGCGGTGTCGGGGAGCTGTTTTTT.

With regard to this clonotype: Germline is not matched at one junction end, which may reflect a read error. This rearrangement joins TRBV20-1 to TRBJ2-1; possible D gene TRBD2, 6 bases. This CDR3 is 13 amino acids long. In germline, CDR1 is DFQATT, CDR2 SNEGSKA (reference sequence). This CDR3 is CSPSATGYNEQFF. The CDR3 DNA follows: TGCAGTCCTAGCGCCACGGGGTACAATGAGCAGTTCTTC.

This clonotype was observed a few times. V usage is TRBV2 and J usage is TRBJ2-5; 7 bases fit TRBD2. The J call is in doubt because the DNA end fits TRBJ2-1 better. The germline CDR1 and CDR2 sequences are SNHLY and FYNNEI. The CDR3 extends over 13 amino acids. CDR3: CASSVGGSPEQFF. Written as DNA, the CDR3 is TGTGCCAGCAGTGTGGGCGGGAGTCCTGAGCAGTTCTTC.

This clonotype appeared a few times. This chain uses TRBV5-1 with TRBJ2-1; 8 bases align to TRBD2. The CDR3 is 16 residues long. J lost 4 bases, V lost 2 bases, and 8 bases had no gene match. CDR1 SGHRS and CDR2 YFSETQ come from the germline V gene. The CDR3 protein is CASSFYGRGAYNEQFF. In DNA, the CDR3 is TGCGCCAGCAGCTTCTACGGGCGGGGGGCATACAATGAGCAGTTCTTC.

V gene TRBV6-6 combines with J gene TRBJ1-6; D might be TRBD1 (5 bases). V shed 2 bases and J shed 14 bases, with 13 bases lying between them. The CDR3 has 13 amino acids. The germline CDR1 and CDR2 sequences are MNHNY and SVGAGI (reference sequence). CDR3: CASSYPDSITLHF. The CDR3, as DNA: TGTGCCAGCAGTTACCCTGACAGCATTACCCTCCACTTT.

The rearrangement links TRBV28 to TRBJ1-3; D not resolved. The CDR3 is 10 residues long. Germline values: CDR1 MDHEN, CDR2 SYDVKM. V was cut by 7 bases and J by 3 bases, with 1 base left in between. The CDR3: CASNGNTIYF. The CDR3 DNA follows: TGTGCCAGCAATGGAAACACCATATATTTT.

The chain combines TRBV19 with TRBJ2-2, with D hard to call. The germline gives CDR1 LNHDA, CDR2 SQIVND (reference sequence). This CDR3 spans 13 amino acids. The V gene lost 2 bases and the J gene lost 6 bases, with 7 bases spanning the gap. CDR3 loop: CASSILSSGELFF. The CDR3 nucleotides read TGTGCCAGTAGTATATTGAGTTCCGGGGAGCTGTTTTTT.

The gene calls are TRBV6-5 and TRBJ1-6; D unclear. The CDR3 contains 13 residues. CDR1 and CDR2 from the germline V gene are MNHEY and SVGAGI. V lost 5 bases and J lost 7, with 9 bases in between. This CDR3 reads CASSEIGNSPLHF. CDR3 DNA: TGTGCCAGCAGTGAGATAGGGAATTCACCCCTCCACTTT.